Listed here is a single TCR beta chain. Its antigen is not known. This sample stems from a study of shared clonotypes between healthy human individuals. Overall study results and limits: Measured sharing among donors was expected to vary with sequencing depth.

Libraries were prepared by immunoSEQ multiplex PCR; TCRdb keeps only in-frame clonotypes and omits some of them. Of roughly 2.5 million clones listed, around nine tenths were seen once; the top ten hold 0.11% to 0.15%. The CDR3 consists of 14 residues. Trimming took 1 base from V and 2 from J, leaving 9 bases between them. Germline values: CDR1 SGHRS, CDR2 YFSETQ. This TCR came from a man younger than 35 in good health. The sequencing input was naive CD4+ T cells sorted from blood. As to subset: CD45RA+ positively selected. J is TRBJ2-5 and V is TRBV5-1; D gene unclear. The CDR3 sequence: CASSLQSAQETQYF. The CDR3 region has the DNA TGCGCCAGCAGCTTGCAGTCTGCACAAGAGACCCAGTACTTC.